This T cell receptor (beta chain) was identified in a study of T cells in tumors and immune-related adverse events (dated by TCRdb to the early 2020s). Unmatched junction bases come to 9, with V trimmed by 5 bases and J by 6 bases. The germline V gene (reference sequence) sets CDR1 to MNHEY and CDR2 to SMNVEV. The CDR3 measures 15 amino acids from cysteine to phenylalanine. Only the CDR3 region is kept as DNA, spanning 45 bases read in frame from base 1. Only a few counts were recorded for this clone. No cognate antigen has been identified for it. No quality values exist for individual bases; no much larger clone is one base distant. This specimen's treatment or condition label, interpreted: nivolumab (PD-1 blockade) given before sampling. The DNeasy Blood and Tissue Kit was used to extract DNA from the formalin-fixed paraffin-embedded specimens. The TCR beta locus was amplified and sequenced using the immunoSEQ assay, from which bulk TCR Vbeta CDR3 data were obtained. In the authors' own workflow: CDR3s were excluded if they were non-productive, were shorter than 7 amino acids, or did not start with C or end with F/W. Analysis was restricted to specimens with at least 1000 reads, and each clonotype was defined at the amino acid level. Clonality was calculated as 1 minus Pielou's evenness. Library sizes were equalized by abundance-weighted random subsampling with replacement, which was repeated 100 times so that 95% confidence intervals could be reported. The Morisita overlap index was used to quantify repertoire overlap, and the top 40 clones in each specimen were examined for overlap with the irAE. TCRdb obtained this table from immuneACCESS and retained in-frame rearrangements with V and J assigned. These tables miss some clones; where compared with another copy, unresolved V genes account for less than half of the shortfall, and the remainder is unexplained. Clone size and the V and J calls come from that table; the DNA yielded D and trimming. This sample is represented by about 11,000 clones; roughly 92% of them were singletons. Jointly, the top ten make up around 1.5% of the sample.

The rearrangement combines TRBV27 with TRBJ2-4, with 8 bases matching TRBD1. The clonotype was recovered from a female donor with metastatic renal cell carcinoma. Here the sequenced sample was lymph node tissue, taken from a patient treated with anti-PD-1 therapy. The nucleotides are TGTGCCAGCAGTGCAAGAGACAGGGGAGCAAACATTCAGTACTTC. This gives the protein CASSARDRGANIQYF.